This TCR beta chain appears in the sequencing data of a study of T-cell memory formation after mild COVID-19. In the study overall: The two donors had largely donor-specific TCR clusters.

One entry per CDR3 protein results from TCRdb running MiXCR on the 5' RACE reads. The sample has approximately 260,000 distinct CDR3 sequences; roughly 18% are singletons. The V and J ends lost 5 bases and 7 bases respectively, with 12 bases between them. The CDR3 totals 12 residues. The germline CDR1 and CDR2 sequences are GTSNPN and SVGIG (reference sequence). V gene TRBV30 combines with J gene TRBJ2-1; the D gene is possibly TRBD2 (5 bases). This sequence was found in a man between 18 and 29 years old who had mild COVID-19 (a few samples of this study predate the infection). Cell type and time point are not known. Input material: PBMCs or a T cell subset sorted from them (not recorded which). The DNA for the CDR3 is TGTGCCTGGTCCCCCGGGGAGAATGAGCAGTTCTTC. Protein sequence: CAWSPGENEQFF. Drawing the rest from reference TRBV30 and TRBJ2-1, the complete variable domain is SQTIHQWPATLVQPVGSPLSLECTVEGTSNPNLYWYRQAAGRGLQLLFYSVGIGQISSEVPQNLSASRPQDRQFILSSKKLLLSDSGFYLCAWSPGENEQFFGPGTRLTVL.